Following are 18 T cell receptor beta chains from one sample sequenced in a study of cytomegalovirus exposure and HLA in healthy donors. Researchers ran the PCR with 60 Vbeta and 13 Jbeta primers. This table comes from immunoSEQ multiplex PCR, and its TCRdb copy is limited to in-frame clones, with some not included. The sample has about 130,000 clones, roughly four fifths seen once; the top ten hold about 1.8%. Material: PBMCs. The source of these receptors is a woman aged 45-65 years in good health and CMV-seronegative.

The chain is built from TRBV2 and TRBJ2-5; 12 positions match TRBD2. The CDR3 spans 16 residues. The germline V gene has CDR1 SNHLY and CDR2 FYNNEI. The V and J ends lost 8 bases and 5 bases, in that order; junction bases with no gene match: 12. This chain's CDR3 is CASDIFPGTSGETQYF. The CDR3 DNA reads as TGTGCCAGCGATATATTCCCTGGGACTAGCGGGGAGACCCAGTACTTC.

This clone occurred once. The chain uses TRBV5-1 and TRBJ2-1; D is unresolved. V lost 4 bases and J 4 bases, leaving 15 bases between the germline ends. Looked up from germline, CDR1 is SGHRS and CDR2 is YFSETQ. This CDR3 is 15 amino acids long. The CDR3 nucleotides are TGCGCCAGCAGCGTCGACTTGCCTCCATACAATGAGCAGTTCTTC. It translates to CASSVDLPPYNEQFF.

The genes are TRBV7-8 and TRBJ1-1, with D possibly matching TRBD1 (6 bases). CDR1 and CDR2 from the germline V gene are SGHVS and FQNEAQ. The ends were cut back, 5 bases at V and 0 bases at J, with 13 bases in the middle. The CDR3 covers 15 residues. The CDR3 loop reads CASSQNTGMNTEAFF. CDR3 DNA sequence: TGTGCCAGCAGCCAGAATACAGGGATGAACACTGAAGCTTTCTTT. The full variable domain, completed using reference TRBV7-8 and TRBJ1-1, is GAGVSQSPRYKVAKRGQDVALRCDPISGHVSLFWYQQALGQGPEFLTYFQNEAQLDKSGLPSDRFFAERPEGSVSTLKIQRTQQEDSAVYLCASSQNTGMNTEAFFGQGTRLTVV.

The genes are TRBV7-2 and TRBJ2-5, with TRBD1 matching 7 bases. Unmatched junction bases numbered 1, after V lost 2 bases and J lost 4 bases. Germline CDR1 is SGHTA and CDR2 is FQGNSA. The CDR3 is made up of 13 amino acids. The CDR3 DNA reads as TGTGCCAGCAGCTTAAACAGGGGAGAGACCCAGTACTTC. Amino acid sequence: CASSLNRGETQYF.

The chain has TRBV29-1 and TRBJ2-3, with TRBD2 matching 7 bases. This CDR3 region has 16 residues. The germline gives CDR1 SQVTM, CDR2 ANQGSEA. The V segment lost 1 base and the J segment 0 bases; nucleotides outside the gene matches: 7. The CDR3 bases are TGCAGCGTTGAAGGGCTAGGTAGCGGGAGCACAGATACGCAGTATTTT. Translating gives CSVEGLGSGSTDTQYF.

The rearrangement joins TRBV7-9 to TRBJ1-2; D gene ambiguous. V was pared by 8 bases and J by 3 bases, with 13 bases between. Germline CDR1 and CDR2: SEHNR and FQNEAQ (reference sequence). This CDR3 contains 13 residues. CDR3 in amino acids: CASSFVSYYGYTF. The CDR3, as DNA: TGTGCCAGCTCCTTTGTGTCTTACTATGGCTACACCTTC.

The chain carries TRBV4-2 and TRBJ2-3; 7 bases agree with TRBD2. This CDR3 region has 18 residues. The J segment lost 0 bases and the V segment lost 4 bases, leaving 13 bases of the junction unmatched. Germline V gene data show CDR1 as LGHNA and CDR2 as YNFKEQ. CDR3 loop: CASSPAGLRGRSTDTQYF. Here the CDR3 DNA reads TGTGCCAGCAGCCCCGCGGGACTAAGGGGCCGAAGCACAGATACGCAGTATTTT.

The gene calls are TRBV19 and TRBJ1-5, with D possibly being TRBD1 (6 bases). The CDR3 loop spans 16 amino acids. Germline CDR1 reads LNHDA; CDR2 reads SQIVND (reference sequence). V shed 3 bases and J shed 3 bases, with 15 bases lying between them. Here the CDR3 reads CASSMRGGDNNQPQHF. The CDR3, as DNA: TGTGCCAGTAGTATGAGGGGGGGGGACAACAATCAGCCCCAGCATTTT.

The chain has TRBV2 and TRBJ2-4, with 14 bases aligning to TRBD2. The CDR3 totals 16 residues. The V gene end was trimmed by 6 bases and the J gene end by 5 bases; junction bases not matched to a gene: 6. In germline, CDR1 is SNHLY, CDR2 FYNNEI. Written as DNA, the CDR3 is TGTGCCAGCAGGATCGGACTAGCGGGAGGCCAAAACATTCAGTACTTC. It translates to CASRIGLAGGQNIQYF.

The DNA for the CDR3 is TGTGCCAGCAGTTTAGGGGGGATTGTGTTCACTGAAGCTTTCTTT. This translates into CASSLGGIVFTEAFF. This chain connects TRBV28 to TRBJ1-1; D might be TRBD1 (5 bases). Germline-derived CDR1 and CDR2 are MDHEN and SYDVKM. The CDR3 is 15 residues long. V lost 2 bases and J 4 bases, leaving 14 bases between the germline ends.

The J gene is TRBJ2-7, the V gene TRBV25-1; possibly TRBD1 for D (5 bases). The germline V gene has CDR1 MGHDK and CDR2 SYGVNS. Trimming took off 0 bases at V and 6 bases at J, with 15 bases between the two ends. The CDR3 length is 15 residues. This CDR3 reads CASSEYGAGLSEQYF. The DNA of the CDR3 is TGTGCCAGCAGTGAATATGGGGCAGGGCTCAGCGAGCAGTACTTC.

The rearrangement links TRBV19 to TRBJ1-2; D remains ambiguous. There are 16 residues in the CDR3. The V end was cut by 3 bases, the J end by 4 bases, with 18 bases between. The germline CDR1 and CDR2 sequences are LNHDA and SQIVND (reference sequence). CDR3 sequence: CASSITSGRILYGYTF. CDR3 DNA: TGTGCCAGTAGTATTACTTCCGGCAGGATCCTCTATGGCTACACCTTC. The whole variable domain, remainder taken from reference TRBV19 and TRBJ1-2, is DGGITQSPKYLFRKEGQNVTLSCEQNLNHDAMYWYRQDPGQGLRLIYYSQIVNDFQKGDIAEGYSVSREKKESFPLTVTSAQKNPTAFYLCASSITSGRILYGYTFGSGTRLTVV.

This chain links TRBV11-2 with TRBJ1-1; perhaps TRBD1 as D (5 bases). The CDR3 contains 13 residues. V was clipped by 7 bases and J by 1 base, with 10 bases between them. CDR1 and CDR2 (germline): SGHAT, FQNNGV. CDR3 sequence: CASTGLENTEAFF. DNA of the CDR3: TGTGCCAGCACAGGGTTAGAGAACACTGAAGCTTTCTTT.

This clone has only one observation. At one boundary the junction diverges from the germline segment, which might be a read error. V and J are TRBV4-1 and TRBJ2-1; weak D call: TRBD2 (5 bases). The V gene's germline CDR1 is MGHRA and CDR2 YSYEKL. The CDR3 covers 17 residues. The CDR3: CASGQESFLLGYNEQFF. As DNA, the CDR3 is TGCGCCAGCGGCCAAGAGAGCTTTCTACTAGGATACAATGAGCAGTTCTTC.

Points on this clone: One junction end does not reproduce the germline sequence, and a read error may be involved. The V call is TRBV7-7, the J call TRBJ2-1; 11 bases align to TRBD2. Germline V gene sequence: CDR1 SSHAT, CDR2 FNYEAQ (reference sequence). This CDR3 spans 14 amino acids. Here the CDR3 DNA reads TGTGCTAGCAGCTTTAGCGGGAGGGTCGGCGAGCAGTTCTTC. Translated, it gives CASSFSGRVGEQFF.

The chain employs TRBV5-1 and TRBJ1-1, with TRBD1 identical over 10 bases. The CDR3 contains 16 residues. Trimming at V came to 4 bases and at J to 1 base, leaving 7 bases not matched to a gene. Looked up from germline, CDR1 is SGHRS and CDR2 is YFSETQ. CDR3 amino acids: CASSRQGAGENTEAFF. CDR3 in DNA: TGCGCCAGCAGCCGACAGGGGGCGGGTGAGAACACTGAAGCTTTCTTT.

The chain combines TRBV7-8 with TRBJ2-2; D is unclear. CDR1 is SGHVS, CDR2 FQNEAQ, per germline. The CDR3 runs 12 residues. The ends were cut back, 5 bases at V and 1 base at J, with 2 bases in the middle. The CDR3 DNA sequence: TGTGCCAGCAGCCTGAACACCGGGGAGCTGTTTTTT. The encoded protein is CASSLNTGELFF.

The V and J genes are TRBV19 and TRBJ2-3; TRBD2 might be the D (5 bases). Germline loops: CDR1 LNHDA, CDR2 SQIVND (reference sequence). Trimming pared 5 bases from V and 0 bases from J, leaving 12 bases between. The CDR3 extends over 15 amino acids. The CDR3 region has the DNA TGTGCCAGTAGTTCAAGCGGACTCAGCACAGATACGCAGTATTTT. Translating it yields CASSSSGLSTDTQYF.